One and the same sample provided the 8 T cell receptor beta chains below, sequenced in a study of OX40 agonist ivuxolimab in advanced cancers. TCRdb's table, derived via immunoSEQ multiplex PCR, lists solely in-frame clones and lacks some. The table lists about 69,000 clones, more than 75% of them singletons. Sequenced material: CD4+ or CD8+ T cells sorted from blood, taken in a trial of the OX40 agonist ivuxolimab. These receptors were obtained from an adult with an advanced solid tumor such as melanoma, head and neck, liver or kidney cancer.

This clone was detected only a few times. The chain joins TRBV4-2 to TRBJ2-7; no firm D call. Germline V CDR1 and CDR2: LGHNA, YNFKEQ. The CDR3 spans 14 residues. V was clipped by 0 bases and J by 13 bases, with 19 bases between them. As DNA, the CDR3 is TGTGCCAGCAGCCAAGAAGGTTCGACTCGCGGATATTACTTC. Protein: CASSQEGSTRGYYF.

This CDR3 is CASSTGYGELFF. The CDR3 bases are TGTGCCAGCAGTACAGGGTACGGGGAGCTGTTTTTT. The V call is TRBV2, the J call TRBJ2-2, with D tentatively TRBD1 (6 bases). V was shortened by 5 bases and J by 7 bases, with 8 bases between the two germline ends. CDR1 SNHLY and CDR2 FYNNEI come from the germline V gene. The CDR3 has 12 residues. The full variable domain, completed using reference TRBV2 and TRBJ2-2, is EPEVTQTPSHQVTQMGQEVILRCVPISNHLYFYWYRQILGQKVEFLVSFYNNEISEKSEIFDDQFSVERPDGSNFTLKIRSTKLEDSAMYFCASSTGYGELFFGEGSRLTVL.

The chain carries TRBV19 and TRBJ2-1; D gene unclear. The germline gives CDR1 LNHDA, CDR2 SQIVND (reference sequence). Trimming shortened V by 3 bases and J by 1 base, and 7 bases separated the two germline ends. The CDR3 runs 14 residues. The CDR3 sequence is CASSILFSYNEQFF. The DNA for the CDR3 is TGTGCCAGTAGTATTTTGTTTTCCTACAATGAGCAGTTCTTC.

The V gene is TRBV15, the J gene TRBJ2-7; D not resolved. CDR3 size: 13 residues. V gave up 5 bases and J gave up 4 bases, with 12 bases separating them. The germline V gene has CDR1 LNHNV and CDR2 YYDKDF (reference sequence). CDR3: CATSQTEHYEQYF. DNA of the CDR3: TGTGCCACCAGCCAGACGGAGCATTACGAGCAGTACTTC.

J is TRBJ1-1 and V is TRBV9; D not resolved. CDR1 and CDR2 (germline): SGDLS, YYNGEE. The CDR3 is made up of 13 amino acids. The V gene lost 0 bases and the J gene lost 10 bases, with 13 bases spanning the gap. CDR3 region: CASSVAAFQPAFF. The CDR3 nucleotides read TGTGCCAGCAGCGTAGCTGCTTTCCAGCCAGCTTTCTTT. Complete variable domain (other parts from reference TRBV9 and TRBJ1-1): DSGVTQTPKHLITATGQRVTLRCSPRSGDLSVYWYQQSLDQGLQFLIQYYNGEERAKGNILERFSAQQFPDLHSELNLSSLELGDSALYFCASSVAAFQPAFFGQGTRLTVV.

This chain connects TRBV28 to TRBJ2-1; D remains ambiguous. CDR1 MDHEN and CDR2 SYDVKM come from the germline V gene. The CDR3 loop spans 14 amino acids. V was shortened by 8 bases and J by 0 bases, with 11 bases between the two germline ends. The chain's CDR3 is CASLAAVSYNEQFF. The CDR3 DNA sequence: TGTGCCAGCCTCGCGGCAGTCTCCTACAATGAGCAGTTCTTC. Based on the CDR3 plus reference TRBV28 and TRBJ2-1, the full variable domain is DVKVTQSSRYLVKRTGEKVFLECVQDMDHENMFWYRQDPGLGLRLIYFSYDVKMKEKGDIPEGYSVSREKKERFSLILESASTNQTSMYLCASLAAVSYNEQFFGPGTRLTVL.

This clone appeared a few times. The same CDR3 is also encoded by other DNA sequences in this sample. Here the CDR3 DNA reads TGTGCCAGCAGTATAAATTCACCCCTCCACTTT. It translates to CASSINSPLHF. The chain carries TRBV28 and TRBJ1-6; D unresolved. The ends were cut back, 5 bases at V and 7 bases at J, with 3 bases in the middle. This CDR3 has 11 residues. Germline V lookup: CDR1 MDHEN, CDR2 SYDVKM.

V and J are TRBV18 and TRBJ2-7; a possible D gene is TRBD2 (5 bases). The germline V gene has CDR1 KGHSH and CDR2 LQKENI. This CDR3 spans 13 amino acids. Trimming took off 3 bases at V and 0 bases at J, with 6 bases between the two ends. CDR3 coding DNA: TGTGCCAGCTCACCGGGGAGCTCCTACGAGCAGTACTTC. Translation: CASSPGSSYEQYF.